This T cell receptor beta chain was recovered during a study of T cells expressing NK-cell markers. Across the whole study: Source material for TCR beta repertoires consisted of sorted CD3+CD56+NKG2C+, CD3+CD56+NKG2C- and CD3+CD56-NKG2C+ T cells. Study-wide results and limits: About 6 donors had dominant NKG2C+ clonotypes that comprised roughly 1.0-8% of their CD8+ T cells. Clones of NKG2C+ T cells that had expanded were of unclear HCMV specificity.

The germline gives CDR1 KGHSH, CDR2 LQKENI. The CDR3 totals 14 residues. TCRdb reprocessed the 5' RACE reads, with one entry per CDR3 protein and no DNA. Its listing shows 550,000 to 600,000 distinct CDR3 sequences. As concerns this clonotype: The target antigen is unknown.

The sequence was obtained from a man aged 18 to 30 in good health. This chain links TRBV18 with TRBJ2-1; TCRdb lists TRBD2, though no DNA is available to test this call. Sample: blood T cells: a sorted CD56 or NKG2C T cell subset, CD4+ or CD8+ T cells, or bulk PBMC T cells (not recorded which). The CDR3 loop is CASSRLQSPNEQFF.